The 9 T cell receptor beta chains in this list originate from one sample, sequenced in a study of T cell clonality in common variable immunodeficiency. Findings and limits, study-wide: In common variable immunodeficiency, TCR beta chains reportedly carried fewer deletions and N-nucleotide insertions.

These receptors are not linked to any known antigen. Assay used: immunoSEQ multiplex PCR; TCRdb lists only in-frame clones, some missing. Listed here are 15,000 to 20,000 clones without any singletons, the top ten holding 5.5% to 8.5%. The sample comprised peripheral blood mononuclear cells. The receptors were gathered from a human donor with common variable immunodeficiency.

This clone appeared many times. The missing CDR3 end, 3 residues past where the read stops, is filled in from the germline J gene. This rearrangement joins TRBV5-5 to TRBJ1-4, with D possibly TRBD1 on 6 matching bases. CDR1 and CDR2 from the germline V gene are SGHKS and YYEKEE (reference sequence). The V gene lost 1 base and the J gene lost 3 bases, with 10 bases spanning the gap. The CDR3 extends over 15 amino acids. CDR3: CASSLTGHPNEKLFF. Incomplete CDR3 DNA: TGTGCCAGCAGCTTGACGGGACACCCTAATGAAAAA.

This clone has ten or more counts. Coverage ceases 3 residues before the CDR3 finishes, and the germline J gene fills in the end. The rearrangement links TRBV7-2 to TRBJ2-7; tentative D call: TRBD1 (6 bases). CDR1 and CDR2 from the germline V gene are SGHTA and FQGNSA. This CDR3 comprises 14 residues. Trimming removed 0 bases from V and 4 bases from J, with 10 bases in between. Incomplete CDR3 DNA: TGTGCCAGCAGCTTAGCATCCGGGACATACGAG. This translates into CASSLASGTYE. The full CDR3 reads CASSLASGTYEQYF.

This clone qualifies as medium-sized (0.01 to 0.1%). The read ends 3 residues before the CDR3 terminus; that terminus is restored from the germline J gene. The chain links TRBV20-1 to TRBJ1-1; D is uncertain. Germline CDR1 is DFQATT and CDR2 is SNEGSKA (reference sequence). The CDR3 is 13 residues long. The CDR3 loop reads CSARDLRIFTAFF. CDR3 DNA (partial): TGCAGTGCTAGAGATCTGCGGATCTTTACG.

Turning to this clone: The CDR3 extends 3 residues past the end of the read, so its final part is completed from the germline J gene. The gene calls are TRBV5-1 and TRBJ1-2; TRBD1 matches 12 bases. The CDR3 has 15 amino acids. The ends lost 4 bases at V and 4 bases at J; junction bases unmatched: 5. The V gene's germline CDR1 is SGHRS and CDR2 YFSETQ. The CDR3 sequence is CASSTGTGGGYGYTF. The sequenced part of the CDR3 DNA is TGCGCCAGCAGCACCGGGACAGGGGGCGGCTATGGC.

As to this clone: The read halts 3 residues ahead of the CDR3 end, with the missing end drawn from the germline J gene. The chain is built from TRBV11-2 and TRBJ2-7; tentatively, D is TRBD2 (6 bases). This CDR3 has 14 amino acids. Germline CDR1 and CDR2: SGHAT and FQNNGV. V was shortened by 0 bases and J by 6 bases, with 12 bases between the two germline ends. Incomplete CDR3 DNA: TGTGCCAGCAGCTTAGAAACGACTAGGACCGAG. This translates into CASSLETTRTE. The whole CDR3 sequence is CASSLETTRTEQYF.

This clone is deemed medium-sized. The CDR3 end is not reached by the read, which stops 3 residues before it; the germline J gene fills it in. The genes are TRBV5-1 and TRBJ2-2, with D uncertain. The CDR3 runs to 15 residues. V gave up 2 bases and J gave up 6 bases, with 14 bases separating them. Per germline, CDR1 SGHRS and CDR2 YFSETQ. CDR3 bases read: TGCGCCAGCAGCTTCCAGGAACCCTCCTCCGGGGAG. Its protein is CASSFQEPSSGE. The whole CDR3 protein is CASSFQEPSSGELFF.

A few counts support this clone. The read ends 3 residues early relative to the CDR3; the germline J gene fills the gap. The gene calls are TRBV30 and TRBJ2-2, with D possibly TRBD1 on 6 matching bases. The CDR3 is made up of 13 amino acids. V dropped 4 bases and J dropped 6 bases, with 12 bases sitting between them. Germline CDR1 and CDR2: GTSNPN and SVGIG (reference sequence). CDR3 sequence: CAWNVGQSGELFF. The CDR3 DNA, read in part, is TGTGCCTGGAATGTGGGACAATCCGGGGAG. Complete variable domain (other parts from reference TRBV30 and TRBJ2-2): SQTIHQWPATLVQPVGSPLSLECTVEGTSNPNLYWYRQAAGRGLQLLFYSVGIGQISSEVPQNLSASRPQDRQFILSSKKLLLSDSGFYLCAWNVGQSGELFFGEGSRLTVL.

This clone was seen a few times. The read stops 3 residues short of the end of the CDR3; the missing end is completed from the germline J gene. The rearrangement uses TRBV2 and TRBJ2-7, with TRBD1 matching 8 bases. Germline CDR1 reads SNHLY; CDR2 reads FYNNEI. V shed 6 bases, J shed 6 bases, and the junction held 13 bases outside the gene matches. The CDR3 extends over 15 amino acids. The CDR3 spells CASSERDRSGAEQYF. Partial CDR3 DNA: TGTGCCAGCAGCGAGAGGGACAGGTCCGGGGCCGAG.

This clone came up a few times. The CDR3 end falls 3 residues outside the read, so it is completed with the germline J gene. The gene calls are TRBV7-8 and TRBJ2-3; the D gene is possibly TRBD2 (6 bases). CDR1 is SGHVS, CDR2 FQNEAQ, per germline. V shed 1 base and J shed 4 bases, with 15 bases lying between them. The CDR3 spans 16 residues. The CDR3 here is CASSLDAGFNSDTQYF. Partial CDR3 DNA: TGTGCCAGCAGCTTAGATGCGGGATTTAACTCAGATACG.